The present T cell receptor (beta chain) was sequenced within a study of cytomegalovirus exposure and HLA in healthy donors. PCR used 60 Vbeta primers and 13 Jbeta primers. Sequencing was performed with immunoSEQ multiplex PCR; in TCRdb, only in-frame clones are kept and a portion is missing. The top ten clones hold about 0.5% of a sample with around 210,000 clones, 78% of them seen once. This clone was counted only a few times. The sequence derives from a boy aged 5-17 years in good health and CMV-seronegative. Sequencing was done on a sample of PBMCs.

CDR3 amino acids: CASREATGVNQPQHF. The CDR3 nucleotides are TGCGCCAGCAGAGAGGCCACAGGGGTAAATCAGCCCCAGCATTTT. The gene calls are TRBV5-1 and TRBJ1-5; TRBD1 matches 7 bases. The CDR3 is 15 amino acids. Germline CDR1 SGHRS, CDR2 YFSETQ. After removal of 5 bases from V and 4 bases from J, the junction contained 9 bases not matched to a gene.